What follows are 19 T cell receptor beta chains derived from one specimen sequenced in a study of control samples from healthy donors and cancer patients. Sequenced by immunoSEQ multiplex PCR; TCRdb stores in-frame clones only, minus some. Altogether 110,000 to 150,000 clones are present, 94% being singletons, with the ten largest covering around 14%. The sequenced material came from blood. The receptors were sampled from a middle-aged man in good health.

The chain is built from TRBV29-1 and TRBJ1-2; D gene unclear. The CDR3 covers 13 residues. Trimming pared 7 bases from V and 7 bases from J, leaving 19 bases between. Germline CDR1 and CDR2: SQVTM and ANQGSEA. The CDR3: CSANYGVSVGYTF. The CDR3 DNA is TGCAGCGCCAACTATGGGGTCAGTGTTGGCTACACCTTC.

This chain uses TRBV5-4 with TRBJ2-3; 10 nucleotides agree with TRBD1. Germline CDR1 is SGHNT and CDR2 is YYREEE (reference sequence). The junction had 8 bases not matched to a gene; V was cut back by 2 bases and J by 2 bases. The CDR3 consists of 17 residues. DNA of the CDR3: TGTGCCAGCAGCTTCGGCGGGACAGGGGCATCCACAGATACGCAGTATTTT. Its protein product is CASSFGGTGASTDTQYF.

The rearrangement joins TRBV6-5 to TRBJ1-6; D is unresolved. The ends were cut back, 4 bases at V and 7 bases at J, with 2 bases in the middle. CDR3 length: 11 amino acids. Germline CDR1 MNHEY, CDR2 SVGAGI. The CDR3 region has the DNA TGTGCCAGCAGTTCAAATTCACCCCTCCACTTT. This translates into CASSSNSPLHF.

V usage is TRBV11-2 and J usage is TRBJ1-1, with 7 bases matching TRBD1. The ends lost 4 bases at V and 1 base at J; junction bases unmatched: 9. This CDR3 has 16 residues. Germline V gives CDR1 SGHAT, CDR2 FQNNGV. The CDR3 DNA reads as TGTGCCAGCAGCTCATGGGTCGGACAGGCGAACACTGAAGCTTTCTTT. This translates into CASSSWVGQANTEAFF.

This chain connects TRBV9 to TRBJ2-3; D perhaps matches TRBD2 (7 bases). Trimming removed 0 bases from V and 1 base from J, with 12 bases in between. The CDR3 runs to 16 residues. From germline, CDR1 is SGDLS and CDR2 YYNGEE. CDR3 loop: CASSVGGGPRTDTQYF. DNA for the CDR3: TGTGCCAGCAGCGTAGGGGGGGGCCCCCGCACAGATACGCAGTATTTT.

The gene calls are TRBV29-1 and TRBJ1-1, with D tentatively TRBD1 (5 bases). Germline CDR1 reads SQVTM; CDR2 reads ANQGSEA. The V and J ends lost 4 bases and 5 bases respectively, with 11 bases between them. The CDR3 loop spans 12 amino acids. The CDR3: CSVGAGRTEAFF. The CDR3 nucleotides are TGCAGCGTTGGTGCAGGGAGGACTGAAGCTTTCTTT.

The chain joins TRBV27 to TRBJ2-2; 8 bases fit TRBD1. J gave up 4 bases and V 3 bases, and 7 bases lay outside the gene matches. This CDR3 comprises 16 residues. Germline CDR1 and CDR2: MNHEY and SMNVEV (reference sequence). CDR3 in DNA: TGTGCCAGCAGTTTTGAAAACAGGGGGATCACCGGGGAGCTGTTTTTT. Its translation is CASSFENRGITGELFF.

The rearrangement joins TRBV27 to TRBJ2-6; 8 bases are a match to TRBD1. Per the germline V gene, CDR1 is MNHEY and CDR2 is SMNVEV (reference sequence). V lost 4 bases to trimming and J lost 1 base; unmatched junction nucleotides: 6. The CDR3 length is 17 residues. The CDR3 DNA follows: TGTGCCAGCAGTTCGGACAGGGCACTATCTGGGGCCAACGTCCTGACTTTC. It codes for CASSSDRALSGANVLTF.

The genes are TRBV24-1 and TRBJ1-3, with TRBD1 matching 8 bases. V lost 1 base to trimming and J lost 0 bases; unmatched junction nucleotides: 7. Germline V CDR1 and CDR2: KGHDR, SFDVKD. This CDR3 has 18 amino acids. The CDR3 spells CATSDFGQGSLSGNTIYF. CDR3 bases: TGTGCCACCAGTGATTTCGGACAGGGTAGCCTCTCTGGAAACACCATATATTTT.

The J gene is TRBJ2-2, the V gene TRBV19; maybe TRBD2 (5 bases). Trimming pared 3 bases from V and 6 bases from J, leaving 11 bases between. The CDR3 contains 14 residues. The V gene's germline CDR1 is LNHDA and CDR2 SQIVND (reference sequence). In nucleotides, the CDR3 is TGTGCCAGTAGTATGACGGGGTCAGCCGGGGAGCTGTTTTTT. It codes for CASSMTGSAGELFF. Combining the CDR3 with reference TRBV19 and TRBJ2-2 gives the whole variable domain DGGITQSPKYLFRKEGQNVTLSCEQNLNHDAMYWYRQDPGQGLRLIYYSQIVNDFQKGDIAEGYSVSREKKESFPLTVTSAQKNPTAFYLCASSMTGSAGELFFGEGSRLTVL.

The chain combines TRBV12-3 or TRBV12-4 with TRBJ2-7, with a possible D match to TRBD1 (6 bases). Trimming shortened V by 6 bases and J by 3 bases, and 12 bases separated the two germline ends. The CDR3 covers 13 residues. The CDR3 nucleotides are TGTGCCAGCAGGCTCCGGGACAACTACGAGCAGTACTTC. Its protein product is CASRLRDNYEQYF.

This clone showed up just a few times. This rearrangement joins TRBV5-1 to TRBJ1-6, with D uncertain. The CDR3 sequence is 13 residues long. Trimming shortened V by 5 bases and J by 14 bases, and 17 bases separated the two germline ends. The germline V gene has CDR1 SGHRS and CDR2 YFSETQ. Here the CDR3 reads CASSSDRLRALHF. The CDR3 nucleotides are TGCGCCAGCAGTTCCGACCGGTTGAGGGCCCTCCACTTT.

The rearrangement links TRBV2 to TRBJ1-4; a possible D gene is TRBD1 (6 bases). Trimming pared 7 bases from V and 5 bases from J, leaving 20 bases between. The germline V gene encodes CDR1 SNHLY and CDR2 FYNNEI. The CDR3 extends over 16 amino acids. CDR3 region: CASTRPLTGRNEKLFF. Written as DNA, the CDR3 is TGTGCCAGCACTAGACCTTTGACAGGCAGGAATGAAAAACTGTTTTTT.

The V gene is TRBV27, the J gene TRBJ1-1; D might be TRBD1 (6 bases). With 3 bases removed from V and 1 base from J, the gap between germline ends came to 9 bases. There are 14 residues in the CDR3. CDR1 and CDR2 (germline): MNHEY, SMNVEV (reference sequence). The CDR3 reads CASSFLGQNTEAFF. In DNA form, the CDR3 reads TGTGCCAGCAGTTTCTTGGGACAGAACACTGAAGCTTTCTTT.

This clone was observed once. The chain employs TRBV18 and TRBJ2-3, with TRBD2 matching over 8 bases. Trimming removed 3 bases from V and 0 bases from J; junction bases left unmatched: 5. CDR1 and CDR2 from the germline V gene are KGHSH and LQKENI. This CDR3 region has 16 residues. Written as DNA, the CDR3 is TGTGCCAGCTCACCTAGTAGCGGGGCTAGCACAGATACGCAGTATTTT. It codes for CASSPSSGASTDTQYF.

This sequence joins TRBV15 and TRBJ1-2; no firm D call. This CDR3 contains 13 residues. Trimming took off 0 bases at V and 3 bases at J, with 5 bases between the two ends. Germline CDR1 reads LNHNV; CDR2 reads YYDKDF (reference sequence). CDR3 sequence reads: CATSREYHYGYTF. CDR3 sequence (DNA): TGTGCCACCAGCAGAGAGTACCACTATGGCTACACCTTC.

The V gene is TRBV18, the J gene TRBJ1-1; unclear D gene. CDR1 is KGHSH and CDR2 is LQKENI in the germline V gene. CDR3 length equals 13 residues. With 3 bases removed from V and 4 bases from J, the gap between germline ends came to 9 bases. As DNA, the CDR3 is TGTGCCAGCTCACCTCATCCAGGCACTGAAGCTTTCTTT. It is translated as CASSPHPGTEAFF.

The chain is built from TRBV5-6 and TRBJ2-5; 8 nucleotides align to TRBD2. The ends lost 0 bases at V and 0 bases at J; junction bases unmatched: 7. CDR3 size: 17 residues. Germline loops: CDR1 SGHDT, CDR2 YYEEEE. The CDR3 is CASSLAVGGVYQETQYF. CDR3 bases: TGTGCCAGCAGCTTGGCCGTCGGGGGGGTGTACCAAGAGACCCAGTACTTC.

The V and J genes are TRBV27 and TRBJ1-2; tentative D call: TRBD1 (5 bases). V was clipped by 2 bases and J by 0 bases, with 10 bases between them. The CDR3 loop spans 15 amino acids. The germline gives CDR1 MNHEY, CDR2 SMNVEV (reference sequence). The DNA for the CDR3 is TGTGCCAGCAGTTTAAAGGGACCTCCTAACTATGGCTACACCTTC. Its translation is CASSLKGPPNYGYTF.